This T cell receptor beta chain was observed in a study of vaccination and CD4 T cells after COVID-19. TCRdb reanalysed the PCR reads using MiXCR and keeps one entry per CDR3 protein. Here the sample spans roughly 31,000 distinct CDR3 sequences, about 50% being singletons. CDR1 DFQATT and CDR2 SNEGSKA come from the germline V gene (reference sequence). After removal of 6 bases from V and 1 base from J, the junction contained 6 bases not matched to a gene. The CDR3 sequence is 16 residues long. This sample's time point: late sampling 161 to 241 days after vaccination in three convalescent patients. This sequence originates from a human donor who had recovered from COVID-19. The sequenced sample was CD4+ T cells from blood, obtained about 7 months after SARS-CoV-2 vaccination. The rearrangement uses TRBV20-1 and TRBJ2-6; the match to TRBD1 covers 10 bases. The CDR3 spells CSAPGQGTSGANVLTF. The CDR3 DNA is TGCAGTGCGCCGGGACAGGGGACTTCTGGGGCCAACGTCCTGACTTTC.